Each of the 13 T cell receptor beta chains below was sequenced from the same sample in a study of cytomegalovirus exposure and HLA in healthy donors (dated by TCRdb to about 2017). The library was obtained by the immunoSEQ multiplex PCR assay. A mixture of 60 forward primers for TCR Vbeta segments and 13 reverse primers for TCR Jbeta segments was used in the multiplex PCR. Not all clones reach the TCRdb copy of this immuneACCESS table, which keeps in-frame sequences only. Checked studies attribute under half of the gap to unresolved V genes and leave the rest unexplained. The sample contains some 130,000 clones, approximately 78% of them found a single time. Together, the top ten hold around 8.1% of the sample. Sequenced input: PBMCs. These receptor sequences come from a woman between 45 and 60 years old in good health and CMV-seropositive.

The J gene is TRBJ2-1, the V gene TRBV4-1; TRBD2 might be the D (6 bases). Trimming took off 1 base at V and 4 bases at J, with 14 bases between the two ends. Germline lookup yields CDR1 MGHRA and CDR2 YSYEKL. The CDR3 is 16 amino acids. CDR3 region: CASSQGAGYTYNEQFF. The CDR3 DNA reads TGCGCCAGCAGCCAAGGAGCGGGTTATACTTACAATGAGCAGTTCTTC.

The chain has TRBV28 and TRBJ1-5; possibly TRBD1 for D (5 bases). Germline lookup yields CDR1 MDHEN and CDR2 SYDVKM. V lost 2 bases and J 2 bases, leaving 10 bases between the germline ends. The CDR3 spans 15 residues. CDR3 protein: CASSLRGLGNQPQHF. The CDR3 coding sequence is TGTGCCAGCAGTTTAAGGGGTTTGGGCAATCAGCCCCAGCATTTT.

The chain links TRBV15 to TRBJ1-1, with D possibly matching TRBD1 (5 bases). With 0 bases removed from V and 4 bases from J, the gap between germline ends came to 12 bases. The CDR3 runs 15 residues. CDR1 LNHNV and CDR2 YYDKDF come from the germline V gene (reference sequence). The DNA for the CDR3 is TGTGCCACCAGCAGAGATCAAAGGGGATTCACTGAAGCTTTCTTT. Amino acid sequence: CATSRDQRGFTEAFF. Filled out from reference TRBV15 and TRBJ1-1, the complete variable domain reads DAMVIQNPRYQVTQFGKPVTLSCSQTLNHNVMYWYQQKSSQAPKLLFHYYDKDFNNEADTPDNFQSRRPNTSFCFLDIRSPGLGDTAMYLCATSRDQRGFTEAFFGQGTRLTVV.

The rearrangement joins TRBV5-1 to TRBJ1-5; no clear D gene. V was cut by 0 bases and J by 8 bases, with 12 bases left in between. CDR3 length: 14 amino acids. Germline lookup yields CDR1 SGHRS and CDR2 YFSETQ. The CDR3 nucleotides read TGCGCCAGCAGCTTGGAAGGTCCCCGGGAGCCCCAGCATTTT. It codes for CASSLEGPREPQHF.

The CDR3 sequence is CASSFLRDTSYEQYF. As DNA, the CDR3 is TGTGCCAGCAGCTTCCTCCGGGACACCTCCTACGAGCAGTACTTC. The chain uses TRBV7-9 and TRBJ2-7, with D perhaps TRBD1 (6 bases). CDR1 SEHNR and CDR2 FQNEAQ come from the germline V gene (reference sequence). V was clipped by 3 bases and J by 0 bases, with 12 bases between them. The CDR3 runs 15 residues.

This chain connects TRBV2 to TRBJ2-3; 14 bases are shared with TRBD2. Per germline, CDR1 SNHLY and CDR2 FYNNEI. J was trimmed by 2 bases and V by 5 bases; bases with no gene match: 12. The CDR3 extends over 19 amino acids. CDR3 sequence (DNA): TGTGCCAGCAGTCCAATGGGACTAGCGGGGGACAATCACACAGATACGCAGTATTTT. Protein sequence: CASSPMGLAGDNHTDTQYF.

This clone showed up just once. V usage is TRBV9 and J usage is TRBJ2-2; D is uncertain. There are 15 residues in the CDR3. Germline CDR1 SGDLS, CDR2 YYNGEE. V was cut by 0 bases and J by 2 bases, with 8 bases left in between. The CDR3 coding sequence is TGTGCCAGCAGCGTAGCTAAAGATAACACCGGGGAGCTGTTTTTT. Translating it yields CASSVAKDNTGELFF.

In this sample, this clone turned up once. The chain links TRBV10-3 to TRBJ2-7; a possible D gene is TRBD2 (6 bases). V lost 0 bases and J 3 bases, leaving 15 bases between the germline ends. CDR3 length equals 16 residues. Germline CDR1 is ENHRY and CDR2 is SYGVKD. The CDR3: CAISESGTLGYYEQYF. The DNA for the CDR3 is TGTGCCATCAGTGAGTCCGGGACTTTGGGCTACTACGAGCAGTACTTC.

This chain connects TRBV7-3 to TRBJ2-1; TRBD1 agrees at 8 bases. The CDR3 runs to 14 residues. Trimming cost V 1 base and J 13 bases; bases outside gene matches: 9. Germline V gene lookup returns CDR1 SGHTA and CDR2 FQGTGA. The CDR3 region has the DNA TGTGCCAGCAGCTTAAAGGGGCCACAGGGGGAACAGTTCTTC. This encodes CASSLKGPQGEQFF.

There are a few counts of this clone. The chain uses TRBV15 and TRBJ2-5, with TRBD2 matching over 7 bases. The CDR3 consists of 13 residues. Germline V gene sequence: CDR1 LNHNV, CDR2 YYDKDF (reference sequence). J was trimmed by 4 bases and V by 5 bases; bases with no gene match: 4. CDR3 sequence: CATSGLDGETQYF. CDR3 DNA: TGTGCCACCAGCGGACTAGATGGAGAGACCCAGTACTTC.

The chain combines TRBV19 with TRBJ1-1; no definite D call. Germline V gene data show CDR1 as LNHDA and CDR2 as SQIVND (reference sequence). V lost 5 bases and J lost 1, with 8 bases in between. The CDR3 length is 13 residues. The CDR3 DNA is TGTGCCAGTAGTGCGACAAAGAACACTGAAGCTTTCTTT. Protein product: CASSATKNTEAFF.

The J gene is TRBJ1-5, the V gene TRBV7-9; 10 nucleotides match TRBD1. Germline V lookup: CDR1 SEHNR, CDR2 FQNEAQ (reference sequence). V lost 6 bases and J lost 7; bases outside the gene matches: 3. The CDR3 extends over 13 amino acids. The CDR3 region is CASRDRGDQPQHF. The CDR3 bases are TGTGCCAGCAGGGACAGGGGGGACCAGCCCCAGCATTTT.

This chain joins TRBV9 and TRBJ2-3; no definite D call. The CDR3 covers 14 residues. Deletions cut 0 bases from V and 2 bases from J, with 7 bases between. Germline CDR1 and CDR2: SGDLS and YYNGEE. The DNA for the CDR3 is TGTGCCAGCAGCGTAGTAACTACCACAGATACGCAGTATTTT. Protein: CASSVVTTTDTQYF.